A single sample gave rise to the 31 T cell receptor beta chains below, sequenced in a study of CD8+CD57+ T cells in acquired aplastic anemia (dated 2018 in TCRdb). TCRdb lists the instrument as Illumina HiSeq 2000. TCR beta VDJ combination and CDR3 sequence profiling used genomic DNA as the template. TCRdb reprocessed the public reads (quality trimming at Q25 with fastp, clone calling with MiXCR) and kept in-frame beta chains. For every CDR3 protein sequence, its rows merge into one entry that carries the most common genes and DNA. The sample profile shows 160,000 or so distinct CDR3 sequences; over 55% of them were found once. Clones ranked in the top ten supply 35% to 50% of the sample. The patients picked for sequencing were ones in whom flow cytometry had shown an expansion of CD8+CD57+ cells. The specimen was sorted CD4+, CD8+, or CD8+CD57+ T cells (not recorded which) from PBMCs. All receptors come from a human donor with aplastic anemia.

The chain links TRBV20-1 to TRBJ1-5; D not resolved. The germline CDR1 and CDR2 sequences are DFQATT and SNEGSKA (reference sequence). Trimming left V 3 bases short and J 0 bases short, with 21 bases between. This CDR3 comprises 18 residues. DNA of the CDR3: TGCAGTGCTAGGATCGGCGGCAGGCTACTTAATAGCAATCAGCCCCAGCATTTT. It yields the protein CSARIGGRLLNSNQPQHF.

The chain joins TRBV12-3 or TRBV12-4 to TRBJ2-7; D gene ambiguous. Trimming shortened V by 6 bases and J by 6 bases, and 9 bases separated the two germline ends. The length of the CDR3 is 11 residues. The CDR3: CASSLFGEQYF. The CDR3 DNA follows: TGTGCCAGCAGCCTCTTCGGCGAGCAGTACTTC.

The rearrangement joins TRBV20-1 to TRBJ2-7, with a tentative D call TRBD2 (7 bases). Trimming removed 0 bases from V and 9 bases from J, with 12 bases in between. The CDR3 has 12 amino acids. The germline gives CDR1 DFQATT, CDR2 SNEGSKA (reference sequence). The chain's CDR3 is CSAREGGGVQYF. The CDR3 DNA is TGCAGTGCTAGAGAAGGGGGGGGAGTGCAGTACTTC.

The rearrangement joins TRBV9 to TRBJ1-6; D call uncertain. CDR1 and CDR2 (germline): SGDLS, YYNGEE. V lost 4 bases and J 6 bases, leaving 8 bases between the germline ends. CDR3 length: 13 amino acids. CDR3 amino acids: CASSFLVNSPLHF. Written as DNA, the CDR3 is TGTGCCAGCAGCTTTCTGGTTAATTCACCCCTCCACTTT.

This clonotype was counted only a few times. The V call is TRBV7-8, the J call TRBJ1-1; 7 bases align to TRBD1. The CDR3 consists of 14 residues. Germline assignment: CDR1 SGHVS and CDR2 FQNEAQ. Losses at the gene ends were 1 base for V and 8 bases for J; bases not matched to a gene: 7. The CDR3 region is CASSLGIPGQEAFF. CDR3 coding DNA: TGTGCCAGCAGCTTAGGGATACCGGGACAGGAAGCTTTCTTT.

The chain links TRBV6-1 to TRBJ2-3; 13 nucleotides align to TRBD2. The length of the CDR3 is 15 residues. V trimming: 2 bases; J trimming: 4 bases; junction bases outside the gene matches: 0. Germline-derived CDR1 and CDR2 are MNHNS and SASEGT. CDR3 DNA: TGTGCCAGCAGTGAAACTAGCGGGGGGGCAGATACGCAGTATTTT. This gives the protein CASSETSGGADTQYF.

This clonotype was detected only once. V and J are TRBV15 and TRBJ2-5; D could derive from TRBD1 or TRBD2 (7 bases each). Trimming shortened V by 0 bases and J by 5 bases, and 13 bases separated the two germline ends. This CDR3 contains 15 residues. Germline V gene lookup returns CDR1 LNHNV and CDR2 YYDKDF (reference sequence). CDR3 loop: CATSREGGGAETQYF. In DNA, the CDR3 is TGTGCCACCAGCAGAGAGGGAGGGGGCGCCGAGACCCAGTACTTC. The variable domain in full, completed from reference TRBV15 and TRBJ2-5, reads DAMVIQNPRYQVTQFGKPVTLSCSQTLNHNVMYWYQQKSSQAPKLLFHYYDKDFNNEADTPDNFQSRRPNTSFCFLDIRSPGLGDTAMYLCATSREGGGAETQYFGPGTRLLVL.

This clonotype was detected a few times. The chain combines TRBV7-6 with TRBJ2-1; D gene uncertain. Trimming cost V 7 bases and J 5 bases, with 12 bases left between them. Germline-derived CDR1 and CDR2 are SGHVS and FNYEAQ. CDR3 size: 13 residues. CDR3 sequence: CASKLGVNNEQFF. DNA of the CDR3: TGTGCCAGCAAGCTGGGTGTTAACAATGAGCAGTTCTTC. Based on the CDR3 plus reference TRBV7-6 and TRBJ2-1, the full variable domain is GAGVSQSPRYKVTKRGQDVALRCDPISGHVSLYWYRQALGQGPEFLTYFNYEAQQDKSGLPNDRFSAERPEGSISTLTIQRTEQRDSAMYRCASKLGVNNEQFFGPGTRLTVL.

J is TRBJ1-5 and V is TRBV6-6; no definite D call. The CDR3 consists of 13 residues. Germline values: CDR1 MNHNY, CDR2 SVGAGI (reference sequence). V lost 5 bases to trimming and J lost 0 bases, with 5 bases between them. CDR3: CASSPYSNQPQHF. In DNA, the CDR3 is TGTGCCAGCAGTCCCTATAGCAATCAGCCCCAGCATTTT.

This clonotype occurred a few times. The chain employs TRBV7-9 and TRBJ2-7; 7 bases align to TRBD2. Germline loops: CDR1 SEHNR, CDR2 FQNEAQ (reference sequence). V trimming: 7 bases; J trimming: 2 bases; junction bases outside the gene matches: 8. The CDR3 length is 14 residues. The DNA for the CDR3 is TGTGCCAGCACCTTCAGCGGGGCACCCTACGAGCAGTACTTC. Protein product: CASTFSGAPYEQYF. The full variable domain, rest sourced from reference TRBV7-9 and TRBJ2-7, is DTGVSQNPRHKITKRGQNVTFRCDPISEHNRLYWYRQTLGQGPEFLTYFQNEAQLEKSRLLSDRFSAERPKGSFSTLEIQRTEQGDSAMYLCASTFSGAPYEQYFGPGTRLTVT.

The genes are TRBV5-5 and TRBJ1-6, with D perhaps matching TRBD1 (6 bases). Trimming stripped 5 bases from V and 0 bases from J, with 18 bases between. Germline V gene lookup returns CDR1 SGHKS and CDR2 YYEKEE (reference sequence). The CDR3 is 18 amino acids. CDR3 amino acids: CASSRTAVMSSYNSPLHF. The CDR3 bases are TGTGCCAGCAGTAGGACAGCTGTCATGAGCTCCTATAATTCACCCCTCCACTTT. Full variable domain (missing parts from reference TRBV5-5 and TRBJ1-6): DAGVTQSPTHLIKTRGQQVTLRCSPISGHKSVSWYQQVLGQGPQFIFQYYEKEERGRGNFPDRFSARQFPNYSSELNVNALLLGDSALYLCASSRTAVMSSYNSPLHFGNGTRLTVT.

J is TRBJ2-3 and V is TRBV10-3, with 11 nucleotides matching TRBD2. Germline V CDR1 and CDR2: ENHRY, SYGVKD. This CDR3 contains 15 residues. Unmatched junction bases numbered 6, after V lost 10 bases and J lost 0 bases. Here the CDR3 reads CATRGTSGSTDTQYF. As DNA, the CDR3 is TGTGCCACGAGAGGGACTAGCGGAAGCACAGATACGCAGTATTTT.

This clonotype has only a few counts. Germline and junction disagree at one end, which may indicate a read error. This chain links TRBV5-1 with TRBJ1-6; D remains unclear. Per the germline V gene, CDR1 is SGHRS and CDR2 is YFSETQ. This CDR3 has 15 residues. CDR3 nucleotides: TGCGCCAGCAGCTCCGGACCGATGTATAACTCACCCCTCCACTTT. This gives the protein CASSSGPMYNSPLHF.

Written as DNA, the CDR3 is TGTGCCACCAGTGATTCACTTGGGGGGAGGTCGTTCTTC. Translated, it gives CATSDSLGGRSFF. The J gene is TRBJ2-1, the V gene TRBV24-1; tentative D call: TRBD2 (6 bases). CDR1 KGHDR and CDR2 SFDVKD come from the germline V gene. V shed 2 bases and J shed 15 bases, with 16 bases lying between them. This CDR3 is built from 13 residues.

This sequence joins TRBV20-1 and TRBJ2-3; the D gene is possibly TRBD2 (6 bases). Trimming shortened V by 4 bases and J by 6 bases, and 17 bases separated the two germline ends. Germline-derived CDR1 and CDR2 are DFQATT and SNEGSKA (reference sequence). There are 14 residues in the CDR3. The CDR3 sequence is CSATSARGFDTQYF. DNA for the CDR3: TGCAGTGCTACCTCTGCGCGGGGTTTCGATACGCAGTATTTT.

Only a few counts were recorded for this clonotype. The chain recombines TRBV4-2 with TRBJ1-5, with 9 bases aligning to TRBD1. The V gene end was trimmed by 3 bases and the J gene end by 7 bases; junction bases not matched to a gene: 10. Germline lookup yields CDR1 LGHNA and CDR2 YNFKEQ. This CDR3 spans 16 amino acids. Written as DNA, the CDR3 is TGTGCCAGCAGCCAGGATTACAGGGGGCGCGGGCAGCCCCAGCATTTT. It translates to CASSQDYRGRGQPQHF.

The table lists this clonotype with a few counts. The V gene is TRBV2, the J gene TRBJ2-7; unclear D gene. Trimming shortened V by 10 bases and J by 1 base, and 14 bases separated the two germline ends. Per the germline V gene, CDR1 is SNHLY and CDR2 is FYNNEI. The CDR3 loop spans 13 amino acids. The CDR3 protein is CATSTARSYEQYF. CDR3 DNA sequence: TGTGCCACTTCGACCGCAAGGTCCTACGAGCAGTACTTC.

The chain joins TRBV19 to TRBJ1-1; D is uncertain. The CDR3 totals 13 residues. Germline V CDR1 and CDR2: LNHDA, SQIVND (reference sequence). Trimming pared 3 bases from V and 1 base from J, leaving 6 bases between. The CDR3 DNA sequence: TGTGCCAGTAGTATCCGGGAGAACACTGAAGCTTTCTTT. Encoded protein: CASSIRENTEAFF.

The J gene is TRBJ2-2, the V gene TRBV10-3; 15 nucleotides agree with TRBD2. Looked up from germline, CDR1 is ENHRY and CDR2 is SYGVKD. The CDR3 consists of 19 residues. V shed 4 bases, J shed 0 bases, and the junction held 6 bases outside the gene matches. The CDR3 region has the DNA TGTGCCATCAGTGTCCGGACTAGCGGGGGGGCCTCGAACACCGGGGAGCTGTTTTTT. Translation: CAISVRTSGGASNTGELFF.

For the CDR3, the DNA is TGCAGTGCTGGGGGGACTAGCGGGGGGTTAAAAGAGACCCAGTACTTC. It encodes CSAGGTSGGLKETQYF. The V gene is TRBV20-1, the J gene TRBJ2-5; the match to TRBD2 covers 15 bases. Germline CDR1 DFQATT, CDR2 SNEGSKA (reference sequence). The CDR3 has 16 amino acids. Trimming cost V 5 bases and J 3 bases; bases outside gene matches: 7.

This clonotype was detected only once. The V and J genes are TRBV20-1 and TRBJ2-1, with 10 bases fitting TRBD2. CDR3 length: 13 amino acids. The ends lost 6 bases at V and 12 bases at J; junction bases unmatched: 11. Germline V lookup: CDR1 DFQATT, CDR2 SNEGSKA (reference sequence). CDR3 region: CSAQTAGGAGQFF. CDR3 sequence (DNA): TGCAGTGCCCAAACAGCGGGAGGGGCCGGGCAGTTCTTC.

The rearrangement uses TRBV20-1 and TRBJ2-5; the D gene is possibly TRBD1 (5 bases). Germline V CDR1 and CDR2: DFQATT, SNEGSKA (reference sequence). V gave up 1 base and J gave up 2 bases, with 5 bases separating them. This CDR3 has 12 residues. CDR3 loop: CSARGQQETQYF. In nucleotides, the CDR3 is TGCAGTGCTAGAGGACAGCAAGAGACCCAGTACTTC.

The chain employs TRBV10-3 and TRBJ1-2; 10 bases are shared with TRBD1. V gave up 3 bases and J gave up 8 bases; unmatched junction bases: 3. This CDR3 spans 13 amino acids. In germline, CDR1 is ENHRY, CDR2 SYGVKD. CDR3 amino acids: CAISEGTGVGYTF. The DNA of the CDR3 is TGTGCCATCAGTGAAGGGACAGGGGTGGGCTACACCTTC.

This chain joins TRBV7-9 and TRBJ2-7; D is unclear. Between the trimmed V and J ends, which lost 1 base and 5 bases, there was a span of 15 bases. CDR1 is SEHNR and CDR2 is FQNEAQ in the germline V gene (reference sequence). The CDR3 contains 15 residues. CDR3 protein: CASSLGAGPPHEQYF. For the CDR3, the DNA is TGTGCCAGCAGCTTAGGGGCAGGTCCCCCCCACGAGCAGTACTTC.

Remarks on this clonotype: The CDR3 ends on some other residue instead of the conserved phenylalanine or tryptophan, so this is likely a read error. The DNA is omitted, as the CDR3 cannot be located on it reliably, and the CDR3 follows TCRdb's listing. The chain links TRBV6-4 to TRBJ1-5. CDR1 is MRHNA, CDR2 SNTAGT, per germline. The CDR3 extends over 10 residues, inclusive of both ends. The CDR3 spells CASSDLASEY.

The CDR3 reads CASSVRVTSGGEETQYF. CDR3 coding DNA: TGTGCCAGCAGCGTGAGGGTCACCTCCGGGGGGGAAGAGACCCAGTACTTC. This chain connects TRBV5-5 to TRBJ2-5; 8 positions match TRBD2. Germline V gene data show CDR1 as SGHKS and CDR2 as YYEKEE (reference sequence). This CDR3 is built from 17 residues. The V segment lost 4 bases and the J segment 3 bases; nucleotides outside the gene matches: 14.

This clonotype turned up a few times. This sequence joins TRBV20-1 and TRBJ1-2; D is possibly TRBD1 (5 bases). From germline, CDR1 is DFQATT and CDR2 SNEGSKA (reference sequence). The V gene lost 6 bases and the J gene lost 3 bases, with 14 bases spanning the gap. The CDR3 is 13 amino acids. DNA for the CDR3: TGCAGTGCCCCAGGGTCGGGAGACTATGGCTACACCTTC. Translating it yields CSAPGSGDYGYTF.

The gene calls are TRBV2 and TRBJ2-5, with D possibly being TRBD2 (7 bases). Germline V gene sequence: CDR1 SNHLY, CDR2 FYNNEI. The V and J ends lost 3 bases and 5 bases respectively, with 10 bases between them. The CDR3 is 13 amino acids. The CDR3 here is CASSDGGAETQYF. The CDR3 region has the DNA TGTGCCAGCAGTGATGGGGGGGCTGAGACCCAGTACTTC.

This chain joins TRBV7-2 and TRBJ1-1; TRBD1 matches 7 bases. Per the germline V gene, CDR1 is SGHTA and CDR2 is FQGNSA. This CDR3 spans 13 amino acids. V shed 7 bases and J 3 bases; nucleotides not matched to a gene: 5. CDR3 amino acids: CASNGGQHTEAFF. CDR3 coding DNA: TGTGCCAGCAACGGGGGACAGCACACTGAAGCTTTCTTT.

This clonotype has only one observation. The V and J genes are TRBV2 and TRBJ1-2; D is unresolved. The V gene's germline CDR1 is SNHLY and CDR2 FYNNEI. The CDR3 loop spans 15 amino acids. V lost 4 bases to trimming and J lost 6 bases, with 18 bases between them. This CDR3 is CASSAEAIGNHGYTF. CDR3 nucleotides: TGTGCCAGCAGTGCCGAGGCCATAGGAAATCATGGCTACACCTTC.

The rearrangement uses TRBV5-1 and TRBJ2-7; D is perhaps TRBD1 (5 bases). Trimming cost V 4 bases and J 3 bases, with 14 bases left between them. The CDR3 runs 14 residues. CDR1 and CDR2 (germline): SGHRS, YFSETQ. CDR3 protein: CASSQAAGRYEQYF. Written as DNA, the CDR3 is TGCGCCAGCAGCCAGGCGGCAGGGCGCTACGAGCAGTACTTC.